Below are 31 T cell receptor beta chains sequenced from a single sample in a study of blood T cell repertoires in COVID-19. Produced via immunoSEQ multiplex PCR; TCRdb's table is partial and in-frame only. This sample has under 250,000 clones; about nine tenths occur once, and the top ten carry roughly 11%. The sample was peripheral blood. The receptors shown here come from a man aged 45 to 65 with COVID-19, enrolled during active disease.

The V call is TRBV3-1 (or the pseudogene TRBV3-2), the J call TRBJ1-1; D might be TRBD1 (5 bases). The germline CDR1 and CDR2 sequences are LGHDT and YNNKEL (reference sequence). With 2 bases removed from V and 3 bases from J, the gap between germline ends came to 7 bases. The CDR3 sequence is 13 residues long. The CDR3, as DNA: TGTGCCAGCAGCCAACAACAGGACACTGAAGCTTTCTTT. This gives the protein CASSQQQDTEAFF.

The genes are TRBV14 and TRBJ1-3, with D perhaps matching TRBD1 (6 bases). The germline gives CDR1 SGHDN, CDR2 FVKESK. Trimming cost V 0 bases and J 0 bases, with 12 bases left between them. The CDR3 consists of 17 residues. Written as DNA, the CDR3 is TGTGCCAGCAGCCAAGATCCGGGACACCGCTCTGGAAACACCATATATTTT. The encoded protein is CASSQDPGHRSGNTIYF.

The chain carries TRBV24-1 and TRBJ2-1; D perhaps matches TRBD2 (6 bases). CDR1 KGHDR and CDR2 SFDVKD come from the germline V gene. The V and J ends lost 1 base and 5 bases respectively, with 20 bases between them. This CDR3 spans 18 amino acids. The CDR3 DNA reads TGTGCCACCAGTGATTTTCCAGCTGGCGGGCGGGGTCACAATGAGCAGTTCTTC. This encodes CATSDFPAGGRGHNEQFF.

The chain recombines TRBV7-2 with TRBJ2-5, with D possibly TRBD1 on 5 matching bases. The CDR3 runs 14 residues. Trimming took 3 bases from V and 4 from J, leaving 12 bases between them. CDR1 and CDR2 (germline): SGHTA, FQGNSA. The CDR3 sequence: CASSFVQGRETQYF. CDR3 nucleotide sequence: TGTGCCAGCAGCTTCGTCCAGGGAAGAGAGACCCAGTACTTC. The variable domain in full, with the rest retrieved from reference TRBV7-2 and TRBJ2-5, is GAGVSQSPSNKVTEKGKDVELRCDPISGHTALYWYRQSLGQGLEFLIYFQGNSAPDKSGLPSDRFSAERTGGSVSTLTIQRTQQEDSAVYLCASSFVQGRETQYFGPGTRLLVL.

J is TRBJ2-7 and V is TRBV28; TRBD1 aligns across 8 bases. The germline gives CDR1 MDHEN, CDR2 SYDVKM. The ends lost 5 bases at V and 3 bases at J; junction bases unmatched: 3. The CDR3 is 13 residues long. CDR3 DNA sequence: TGTGCCAGCAGTCCCGGACAGGGCTACGAGCAGTACTTC. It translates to CASSPGQGYEQYF.

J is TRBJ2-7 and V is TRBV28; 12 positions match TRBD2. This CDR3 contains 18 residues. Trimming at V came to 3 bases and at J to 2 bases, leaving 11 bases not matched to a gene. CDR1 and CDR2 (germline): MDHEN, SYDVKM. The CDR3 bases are TGTGCCAGCAGTTTGTTTGCTAGCGGGGGGGACGTACCCTACGAGCAGTACTTC. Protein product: CASSLFASGGDVPYEQYF.

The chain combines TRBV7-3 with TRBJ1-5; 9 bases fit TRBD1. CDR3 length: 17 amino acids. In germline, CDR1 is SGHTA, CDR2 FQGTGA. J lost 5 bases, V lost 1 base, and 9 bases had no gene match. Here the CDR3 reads CASSLKKGQGFDQPQHF. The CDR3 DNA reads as TGTGCCAGCAGCTTAAAAAAGGGACAGGGCTTCGATCAGCCCCAGCATTTT.

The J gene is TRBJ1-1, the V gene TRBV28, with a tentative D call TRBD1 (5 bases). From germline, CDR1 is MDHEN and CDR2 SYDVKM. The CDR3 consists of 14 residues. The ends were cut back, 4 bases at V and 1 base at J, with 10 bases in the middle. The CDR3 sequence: CASSYGGANTEAFF. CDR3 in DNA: TGTGCCAGCAGTTATGGAGGGGCGAACACTGAAGCTTTCTTT.

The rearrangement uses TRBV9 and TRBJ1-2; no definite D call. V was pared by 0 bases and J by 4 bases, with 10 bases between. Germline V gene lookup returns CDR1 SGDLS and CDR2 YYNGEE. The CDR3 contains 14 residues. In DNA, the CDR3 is TGTGCCAGCAGCGTAGCTACAGCCTCCTATGGCTACACCTTC. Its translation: CASSVATASYGYTF.

This CDR3 is CASTPGQGVYGYTF. As DNA, the CDR3 is TGTGCCAGTACTCCGGGACAGGGGGTCTATGGCTACACCTTC. The chain links TRBV19 to TRBJ1-2; 11 nucleotides match TRBD1. Unmatched junction bases numbered 5, after V lost 7 bases and J lost 4 bases. The germline V gene has CDR1 LNHDA and CDR2 SQIVND (reference sequence). CDR3 length: 14 amino acids. The entire variable domain, with the rest obtained from reference TRBV19 and TRBJ1-2, is as follows: DGGITQSPKYLFRKEGQNVTLSCEQNLNHDAMYWYRQDPGQGLRLIYYSQIVNDFQKGDIAEGYSVSREKKESFPLTVTSAQKNPTAFYLCASTPGQGVYGYTFGSGTRLTVV.

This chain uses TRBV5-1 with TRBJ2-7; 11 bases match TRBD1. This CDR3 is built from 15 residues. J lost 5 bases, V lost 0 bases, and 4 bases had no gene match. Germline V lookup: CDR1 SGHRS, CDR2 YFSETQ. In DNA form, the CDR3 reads TGCGCCAGCAGCTTGGGAGGGACAGGGGGTCACGAGCAGTACTTC. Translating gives CASSLGGTGGHEQYF.

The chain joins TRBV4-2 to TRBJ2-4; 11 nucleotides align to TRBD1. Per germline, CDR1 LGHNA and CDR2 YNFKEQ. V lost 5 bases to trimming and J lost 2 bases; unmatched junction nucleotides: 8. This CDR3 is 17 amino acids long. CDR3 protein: CASSAPGTGGTKNIQYF. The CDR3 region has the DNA TGTGCCAGCAGCGCACCCGGGACAGGGGGGACCAAAAACATTCAGTACTTC.

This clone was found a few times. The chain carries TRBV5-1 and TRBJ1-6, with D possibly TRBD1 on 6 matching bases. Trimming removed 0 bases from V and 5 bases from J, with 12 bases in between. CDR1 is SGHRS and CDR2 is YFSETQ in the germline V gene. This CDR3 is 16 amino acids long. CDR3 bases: TGCGCCAGCAGCTTGGTCCCGGGGGGCGATAATTCACCCCTCCACTTT. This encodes CASSLVPGGDNSPLHF. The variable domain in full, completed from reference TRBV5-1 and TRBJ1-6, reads KAGVTQTPRYLIKTRGQQVTLSCSPISGHRSVSWYQQTPGQGLQFLFEYFSETQRNKGNFPGRFSGRQFSNSRSEMNVSTLELGDSALYLCASSLVPGGDNSPLHFGNGTRLTVT.

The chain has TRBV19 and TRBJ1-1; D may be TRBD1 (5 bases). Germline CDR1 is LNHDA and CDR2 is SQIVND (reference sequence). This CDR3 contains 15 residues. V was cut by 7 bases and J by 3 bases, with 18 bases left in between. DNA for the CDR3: TGTGCCAGTACCGACCCTGCGCGGGGGGACACTGAAGCTTTCTTT. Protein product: CASTDPARGDTEAFF. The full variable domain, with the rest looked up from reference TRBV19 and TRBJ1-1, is DGGITQSPKYLFRKEGQNVTLSCEQNLNHDAMYWYRQDPGQGLRLIYYSQIVNDFQKGDIAEGYSVSREKKESFPLTVTSAQKNPTAFYLCASTDPARGDTEAFFGQGTRLTVV.

The CDR3 sequence is CASSQAGTGGPGQPQHF. The CDR3 region has the DNA TGTGCCAGCAGCCAAGCCGGGACAGGGGGCCCGGGTCAGCCCCAGCATTTT. The chain couples TRBV4-2 to TRBJ1-5; TRBD1 matches at 12 bases. Germline trimming cut 1 base from V and 6 bases from J; bases unmatched to any gene: 7. From germline, CDR1 is LGHNA and CDR2 YNFKEQ. This CDR3 has 17 amino acids.

The CDR3 region has the DNA TGTGCCAGCCACCTGGGGACAACTTTGAACACTGAAGCTTTCTTT. Its translation is CASHLGTTLNTEAFF. V gene TRBV28 combines with J gene TRBJ1-1; a weak D match, TRBD1 (6 bases). CDR1 MDHEN and CDR2 SYDVKM come from the germline V gene. The V and J ends lost 8 bases and 0 bases respectively, with 16 bases between them. The CDR3 runs to 15 residues. Full variable domain (rest looked up from reference TRBV28 and TRBJ1-1): DVKVTQSSRYLVKRTGEKVFLECVQDMDHENMFWYRQDPGLGLRLIYFSYDVKMKEKGDIPEGYSVSREKKERFSLILESASTNQTSMYLCASHLGTTLNTEAFFGQGTRLTVV.

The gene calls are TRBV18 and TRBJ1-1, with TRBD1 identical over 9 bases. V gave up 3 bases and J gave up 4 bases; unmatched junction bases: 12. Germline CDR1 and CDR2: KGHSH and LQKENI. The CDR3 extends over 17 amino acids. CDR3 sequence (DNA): TGTGCCAGCTCACCCACCAGACAGGGGGAGACCGGCACTGAAGCTTTCTTT. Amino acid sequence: CASSPTRQGETGTEAFF.

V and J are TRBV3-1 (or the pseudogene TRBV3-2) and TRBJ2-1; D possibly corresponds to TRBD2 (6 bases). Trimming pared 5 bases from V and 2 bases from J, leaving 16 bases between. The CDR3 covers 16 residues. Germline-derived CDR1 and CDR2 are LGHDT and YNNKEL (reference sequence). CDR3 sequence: CASSSPLGGTYNEQFF. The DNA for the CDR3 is TGTGCCAGCAGCTCCCCCCTCGGCGGGACCTACAATGAGCAGTTCTTC.

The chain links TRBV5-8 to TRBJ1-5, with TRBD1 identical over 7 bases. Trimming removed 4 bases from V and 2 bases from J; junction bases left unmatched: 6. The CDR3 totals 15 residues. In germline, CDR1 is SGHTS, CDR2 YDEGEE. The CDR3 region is CASSPGTDGNQPQHF. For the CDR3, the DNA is TGTGCCAGCAGCCCCGGGACAGACGGCAATCAGCCCCAGCATTTT.

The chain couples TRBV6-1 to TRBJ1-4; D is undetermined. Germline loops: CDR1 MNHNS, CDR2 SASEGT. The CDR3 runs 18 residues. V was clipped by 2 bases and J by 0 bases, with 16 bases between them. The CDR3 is CASSERVRGTATNEKLFF. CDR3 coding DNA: TGTGCCAGCAGTGAACGTGTAAGAGGTACTGCAACTAATGAAAAACTGTTTTTT.

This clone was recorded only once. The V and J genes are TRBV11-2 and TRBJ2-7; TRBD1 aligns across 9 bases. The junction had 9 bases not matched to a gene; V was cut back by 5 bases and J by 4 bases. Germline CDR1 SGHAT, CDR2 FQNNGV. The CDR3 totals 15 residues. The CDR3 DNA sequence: TGTGCCAGCAGCATAACGGACAGGGGCGTTTACGAGCAGTACTTC. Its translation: CASSITDRGVYEQYF.

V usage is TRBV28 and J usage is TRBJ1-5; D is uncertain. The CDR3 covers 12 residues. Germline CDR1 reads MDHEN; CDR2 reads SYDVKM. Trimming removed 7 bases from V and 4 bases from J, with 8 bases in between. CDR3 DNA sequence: TGTGCCAGCACCCTGTTTAATCAGCCCCAGCATTTT. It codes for CASTLFNQPQHF.

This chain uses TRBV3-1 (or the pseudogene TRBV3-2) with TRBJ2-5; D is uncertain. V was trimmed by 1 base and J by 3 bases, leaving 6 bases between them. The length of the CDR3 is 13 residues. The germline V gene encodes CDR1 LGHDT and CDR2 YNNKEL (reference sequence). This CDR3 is CASSQASKETQYF. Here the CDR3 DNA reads TGTGCCAGCAGCCAAGCCTCTAAAGAGACCCAGTACTTC.

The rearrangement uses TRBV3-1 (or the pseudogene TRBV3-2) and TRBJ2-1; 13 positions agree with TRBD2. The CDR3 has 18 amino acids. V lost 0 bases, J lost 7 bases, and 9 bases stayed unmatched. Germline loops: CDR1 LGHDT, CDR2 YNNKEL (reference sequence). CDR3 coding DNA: TGTGCCAGCAGCCAAGACACACCGGGACTAGCGGGACCGAATGAGCAGTTCTTC. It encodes CASSQDTPGLAGPNEQFF.

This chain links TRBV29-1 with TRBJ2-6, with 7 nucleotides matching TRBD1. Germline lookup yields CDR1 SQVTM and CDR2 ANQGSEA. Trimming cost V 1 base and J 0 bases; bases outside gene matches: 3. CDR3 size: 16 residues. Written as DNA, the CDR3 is TGCAGCGTTGAAGGACAGGGTAGCTCTGGGGCCAACGTCCTGACTTTC. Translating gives CSVEGQGSSGANVLTF.

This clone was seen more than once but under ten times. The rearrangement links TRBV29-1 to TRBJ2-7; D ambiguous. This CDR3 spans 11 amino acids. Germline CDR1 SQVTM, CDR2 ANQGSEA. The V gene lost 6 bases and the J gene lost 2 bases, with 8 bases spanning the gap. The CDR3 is CSVVTAYEQYF. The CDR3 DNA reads TGCAGCGTCGTAACAGCCTACGAGCAGTACTTC.

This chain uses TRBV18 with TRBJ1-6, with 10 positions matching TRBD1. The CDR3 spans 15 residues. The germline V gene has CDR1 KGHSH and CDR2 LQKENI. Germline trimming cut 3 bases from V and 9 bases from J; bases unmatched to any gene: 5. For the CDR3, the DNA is TGTGCCAGCTCACCGGGACAGGGGTTGTTTTCACCCCTCCACTTT. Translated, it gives CASSPGQGLFSPLHF.

The CDR3 sequence is CASSVDRPDTQYF. The CDR3 DNA is TGTGCCAGCAGCGTAGACAGACCAGATACGCAGTATTTT. J is TRBJ2-3 and V is TRBV5-6; possible D gene TRBD1, 5 bases. Germline V gives CDR1 SGHDT, CDR2 YYEEEE. The germline V and J ends were trimmed by 4 bases and 4 bases, with 10 bases remaining between them. This CDR3 region has 13 residues.

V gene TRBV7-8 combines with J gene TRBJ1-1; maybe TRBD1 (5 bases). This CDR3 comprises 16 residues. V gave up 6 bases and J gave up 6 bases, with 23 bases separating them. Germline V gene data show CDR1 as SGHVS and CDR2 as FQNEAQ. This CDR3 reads CASSRGGSGINAEAFF. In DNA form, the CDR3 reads TGTGCCAGCAGTCGGGGGGGTTCTGGGATAAACGCTGAAGCTTTCTTT. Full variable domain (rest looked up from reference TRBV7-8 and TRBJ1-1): GAGVSQSPRYKVAKRGQDVALRCDPISGHVSLFWYQQALGQGPEFLTYFQNEAQLDKSGLPSDRFFAERPEGSVSTLKIQRTQQEDSAVYLCASSRGGSGINAEAFFGQGTRLTVV.

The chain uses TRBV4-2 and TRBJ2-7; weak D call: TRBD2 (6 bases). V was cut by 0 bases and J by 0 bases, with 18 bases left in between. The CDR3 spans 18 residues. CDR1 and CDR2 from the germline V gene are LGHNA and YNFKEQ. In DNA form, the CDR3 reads TGTGCCAGCAGCCAAGATCTCGTTGGGGGAGGAAGCTCCTACGAGCAGTACTTC. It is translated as CASSQDLVGGGSSYEQYF.

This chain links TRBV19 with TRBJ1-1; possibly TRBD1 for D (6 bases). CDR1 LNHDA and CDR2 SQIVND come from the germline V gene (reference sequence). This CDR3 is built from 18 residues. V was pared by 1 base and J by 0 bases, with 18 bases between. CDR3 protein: CASSIGSGTRRMNTEAFF. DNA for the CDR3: TGTGCCAGTAGTATAGGGAGTGGGACACGACGCATGAACACTGAAGCTTTCTTT. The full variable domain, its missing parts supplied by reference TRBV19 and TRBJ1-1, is DGGITQSPKYLFRKEGQNVTLSCEQNLNHDAMYWYRQDPGQGLRLIYYSQIVNDFQKGDIAEGYSVSREKKESFPLTVTSAQKNPTAFYLCASSIGSGTRRMNTEAFFGQGTRLTVV.